Only a few counts were recorded for the clone carrying this T cell receptor beta chain. This CDR3 region has 12 residues. V shed 1 base and J shed 5 bases, with 2 bases lying between them. CDR1 MNHNY and CDR2 SVGAGI come from the germline V gene (reference sequence). This entry comes from a study of CD8+ T cells in alopecia areata. Treatment specified: oral pan-JAK inhibitor, 5-10 mg twice daily. Reverse transcription of extracted RNA yielded cDNA, which provided the sequencing template. Measured with immunoSEQ multiplex PCR; TCRdb has only the in-frame clones, and not every one. The sample includes around 200,000 clones, 64% of them seen just once.

The chain employs TRBV6-6 and TRBJ2-2; D is ambiguous. The TCR sequence derives from a human donor with alopecia areata. The sample consisted of CD4+ T cells sorted from blood, taken at week 4, from a patient treated with tofacitinib. This chain's CDR3 is CASSYFTGELFF. CDR3 DNA: TGTGCCAGCAGTTACTTTACCGGGGAGCTGTTTTTT.